These 11 T cell receptor beta chains were all obtained from the same sample, sequenced in a study of OX40 agonist ivuxolimab in advanced cancers. Sequencing used immunoSEQ multiplex PCR; TCRdb keeps in-frame clones, though not all of them. The data hold 130,000 or so clones, with around 93% observed a single time. The specimen was CD4+ or CD8+ T cells sorted from blood, collected in a trial of the OX40 agonist ivuxolimab. Every receptor here comes from an adult with an advanced solid tumor such as melanoma, head and neck, liver or kidney cancer.

The gene calls are TRBV2 and TRBJ2-1, with 8 bases lining up with TRBD2. With V trimmed by 11 bases and J by 5 bases, 8 bases remained unmatched. The CDR3 spans 13 residues. The germline V gene has CDR1 SNHLY and CDR2 FYNNEI. This CDR3 reads CAGPRGGNNEQFF. The CDR3 DNA follows: TGTGCCGGCCCCCGGGGGGGGAACAATGAGCAGTTCTTC.

V and J are TRBV5-1 and TRBJ1-5, with D uncertain. Germline V gives CDR1 SGHRS, CDR2 YFSETQ. The V gene lost 4 bases and the J gene lost 3 bases, with 14 bases spanning the gap. There are 15 residues in the CDR3. The DNA of the CDR3 is TGCGCCAGCAGCCCGGATGGAGCCTACAATCAGCCCCAGCATTTT. This sequence encodes CASSPDGAYNQPQHF.

The CDR3 nucleotides are TGTGCAAGTCGCTTAGCGCGGGACAGATATGGCTACACCTTC. This sequence encodes CASRLARDRYGYTF. This chain joins TRBV12-2 and TRBJ1-2; the table's D call of TRBD1 was not tested on the DNA. TRBV12-2 is flagged as a pseudogene. This CDR3 is 14 amino acids long.

The gene calls are TRBV10-3 and TRBJ2-5; D remains unclear. V was shortened by 3 bases and J by 2 bases, with 10 bases between the two germline ends. CDR1 and CDR2 from the germline V gene are ENHRY and SYGVKD. This CDR3 has 14 residues. CDR3 protein: CAISEPSRQETQYF. The CDR3, as DNA: TGTGCCATCAGTGAACCCAGCAGACAAGAGACCCAGTACTTC.

J is TRBJ1-2 and V is TRBV28; a weak D match, TRBD1 (5 bases). The germline gives CDR1 MDHEN, CDR2 SYDVKM. The CDR3 is 13 amino acids. Trimming removed 2 bases from V and 7 bases from J, with 11 bases in between. The CDR3 spells CASSLLRALGYTF. CDR3 nucleotide sequence: TGTGCCAGCAGTTTACTCAGGGCCCTTGGCTACACCTTC.

The V call is TRBV10-3, the J call TRBJ2-7, with 11 bases identical to TRBD2. This CDR3 region has 16 residues. Germline CDR1 is ENHRY and CDR2 is SYGVKD. V trimming: 5 bases; J trimming: 1 base; junction bases outside the gene matches: 7. The CDR3 spells CAISSGLAGTSYEQYF. CDR3 nucleotide sequence: TGTGCCATCAGTTCCGGACTAGCGGGCACATCCTACGAGCAGTACTTC.

V is TRBV7-3 and J is TRBJ2-3; TRBD2 might be the D (7 bases). Germline V gives CDR1 SGHTA, CDR2 FQGTGA. The CDR3 extends over 15 amino acids. V was shortened by 2 bases and J by 1 base, with 10 bases between the two germline ends. CDR3 DNA: TGTGCCAGCAGCTTATTAGGGGGGGGCACAGATACGCAGTATTTT. Protein: CASSLLGGGTDTQYF.

The V and J genes are TRBV28 and TRBJ2-3, with D possibly matching TRBD2 (6 bases). V lost 5 bases and J lost 2, with 14 bases in between. The CDR3 totals 15 residues. Germline V gives CDR1 MDHEN, CDR2 SYDVKM. Here the CDR3 DNA reads TGTGCCAGCAGTCCTCGGGGGTTCTCCACAGATACGCAGTATTTT. It translates to CASSPRGFSTDTQYF.

The rearrangement joins TRBV15 to TRBJ1-2, with 10 bases fitting TRBD1. V was clipped by 5 bases and J by 6 bases; unmatched bases: 9. This CDR3 has 15 residues. CDR1 is LNHNV, CDR2 YYDKDF, per germline (reference sequence). The CDR3 region has the DNA TGTGCCACCAGCTCATGGACAGGGGGATTTGATGGCTACACCTTC. Amino acid sequence: CATSSWTGGFDGYTF. Complete variable domain (other parts from reference TRBV15 and TRBJ1-2): DAMVIQNPRYQVTQFGKPVTLSCSQTLNHNVMYWYQQKSSQAPKLLFHYYDKDFNNEADTPDNFQSRRPNTSFCFLDIRSPGLGDTAMYLCATSSWTGGFDGYTFGSGTRLTVV.

The chain uses TRBV6-5 and TRBJ2-7; D is possibly TRBD2 (5 bases). The CDR3 has 13 amino acids. Germline V lookup: CDR1 MNHEY, CDR2 SVGAGI. The V and J ends lost 4 bases and 3 bases respectively, with 10 bases between them. The CDR3 loop reads CASSSSGDYEQYF. The CDR3 coding sequence is TGTGCCAGCAGTTCCTCCGGGGACTACGAGCAGTACTTC.

The rearrangement joins TRBV11-2 to TRBJ2-4, with TRBD1 matching over 8 bases. CDR1 is SGHAT and CDR2 is FQNNGV in the germline V gene. The CDR3 loop spans 15 amino acids. The V and J ends lost 10 bases and 0 bases, in that order; junction bases with no gene match: 8. CDR3 sequence: CAIQGASVAKNIQYF. The CDR3 nucleotides are TGTGCCATCCAGGGGGCTAGCGTAGCCAAAAACATTCAGTACTTC. The whole variable domain, remainder taken from reference TRBV11-2 and TRBJ2-4, is EAGVAQSPRYKIIEKRQSVAFWCNPISGHATLYWYQQILGQGPKLLIQFQNNGVVDDSQLPKDRFSAERLKGVDSTLKIQPAKLEDSAVYLCAIQGASVAKNIQYFGAGTRLSVL.